These 3 T cell receptor beta chains originate from one sample sequenced in a study of blood T cell repertoires in COVID-19. Assay used: immunoSEQ multiplex PCR; TCRdb lists only in-frame clones, some missing. This sample has about 94,000 clones, with about 74% found just once. What was sequenced was peripheral blood. The receptors stem from a man between 65 and 85 years old with COVID-19, enrolled during active disease.

V and J are TRBV15 and TRBJ1-1; 7 nucleotides line up with TRBD1. Germline lookup yields CDR1 LNHNV and CDR2 YYDKDF (reference sequence). Unmatched junction bases numbered 6, after V lost 4 bases and J lost 7 bases. This CDR3 has 13 amino acids. This CDR3 is CATSKERGLEAFF. The CDR3 DNA follows: TGTGCCACCAGCAAAGAAAGGGGGCTTGAAGCTTTCTTT.

A single count supports this clone. This chain links TRBV7-9 with TRBJ1-2, with TRBD1 matching 7 bases. V shed 5 bases, J shed 5 bases, and the junction held 5 bases outside the gene matches. The CDR3 runs to 13 residues. Germline CDR1 is SEHNR and CDR2 is FQNEAQ (reference sequence). The CDR3 here is CASSLGQEYGYTF. The CDR3 DNA is TGTGCCAGCAGCCTCGGACAGGAGTATGGCTACACCTTC.

This clone was picked up many times. This chain joins TRBV27 and TRBJ1-5, with 8 nucleotides matching TRBD1. The germline CDR1 and CDR2 sequences are MNHEY and SMNVEV (reference sequence). This CDR3 spans 15 amino acids. V trimming: 4 bases; J trimming: 6 bases; junction bases outside the gene matches: 8. CDR3 sequence (DNA): TGTGCCAGCAGTTCCAAACCTGACAGGGGTCAGCCCCAGCATTTT. The encoded protein is CASSSKPDRGQPQHF.